Listed below are T cell receptor beta chains from one sample, sequenced in a study of T cell responses to AZD1222 COVID-19 vaccine. Only in-frame clones appear in the TCRdb table, and some are missing; sequencing was by immunoSEQ multiplex PCR. The sample contains some 150,000 clones, over 75% of which appear only once. The source material was peripheral blood, sampled 28 days after the second dose of the MenACWY control vaccine. Receptors were obtained from an adult who received the MenACWY meningococcal vaccine as a control. The conserved cysteine and the conserved F or W are not part of the CDR3 here. Fields, in order: V gene, CDR3 protein.

>TRBV2
ASRWDKNTGELF
>TRBV18
ASSPIRGQGNYEQY
>TRBV5-4
ASSRDTGSLAYGYT
>TRBV6-5
ASSLGQDNEQF
>TRBV2
ASGAGTGETQY
>TRBV3-1/TRBV3-2
ASSGLGAGGPDEQY
>TRBV5-4
ASSLAGGADTQY
>TRBV6-5
ASHGRGLEGTEAF
>TRBV7-3
ASSLRGAGTEAF
>TRBV28
ASSLPPGSGNTIY
>TRBV6-2/TRBV6-3
ASSYSGLAGVYNEQF
>TRBV12-3/TRBV12-4
ASTQAGNTIY
>TRBV11-2
ASSGQGSYEQY
>TRBV3-1/TRBV3-2
ASSRTSGRVGTDTQY
>TRBV20-1
SASSGDEQY
>TRBV6-5
ASRIRGSIYGYT
>TRBV7-3
ASSFSGGPQNEQF
>TRBV19
ASSAVAGVGDTQY
>TRBV27
ASSLRGNSNYGYT
>TRBV4-1
ASSQENVAGWDYGYT
>TRBV28
ASSLVGPAKETQY
>TRBV9
ASSVDGQPNTEAF
>TRBV24-1
ATSSSGGRTDTQY
>TRBV18
ASSPQGNTEAF
>TRBV7-3
ASSSGQGPNEQF
>TRBV5-6
ASSRLEVTNEKLF
>TRBV12-3/TRBV12-4
ASSLQLNTEAF
>TRBV4-1
ASSQAPGTGNYGYT
>TRBV7-9
ASSTSTSGGRNEQF
>TRBV7-3
ASSLSGGPPETQY
>TRBV3-1/TRBV3-2
ASSQDRRTEAF
>TRBV5-1
ASSPTIAGGPGYEQY
>TRBV12-3/TRBV12-4
ASSSAREAF
>TRBV7-2
ASSLPSTGGHRYT
>TRBV28
ASSKGQGSNQPQH
>TRBV5-6
ASSIGNMNTEAF
>TRBV9
ASSVDSRTEAF
>TRBV13
ASSYGTGGYEQY
>TRBV20-1
SASDRGPQH